This entry is about one TCR beta chain. At one of its ends the junction is not consistent with the germline gene, which may arise from a read error. The template was genomic DNA from peripheral blood, not RNA. The data are from a study of T cell repertoires in aging, cancer and after chemotherapy. Multiplex touch-down PCR with TRB-A/B primers amplified rearranged V-D-J TRB sequences. TCRdb reprocessed the multiplex PCR reads via MiXCR and lists one record per CDR3 protein. The sample includes fewer than 4,500 distinct CDR3 sequences, about 40% of them seen just once. In germline, CDR1 is LGHNA, CDR2 YNFKEQ. The CDR3 extends over 15 amino acids.

The receptor's source is a human donor with a solid tumor. This chain joins TRBV4-2 and TRBJ1-2; the D is unclear. Sequenced material: blood. The CDR3 bases are TGCGCCAGCAGCCAAAGAGGGCAGAGAGAATATGGCTACACCTTC. Amino acids: CASSQRGQREYGYTF.